These T cell receptor beta chains were read from a single sample in a study of post-analysis software for immune sequencing data. TCRdb ran MiXCR on the PCR reads and lists one entry per CDR3 protein. The sample records around 200,000 distinct CDR3 sequences, 29% being singletons. The material sequenced was blood. The receptors were gathered from a girl between 2 and 17 years old with multiple sclerosis. The CDR3 runs from the conserved cysteine through the conserved F or W. D genes are given only for firm matches. Clone size is stated in some rows and not others, as once, few, many or a class when expanded.

>TRBD1|TRBV30|few|TRBJ2-7
TGTGCCTCCAACAGGGGCCACGAGCAGTACTTC
CASNRGHEQYF
>.|TRBV5-5|once|TRBJ1-4
TGTGCCAGCAGCTCCGGGACGCAGGGAGAAAAACTGTTTTTT
CASSSGTQGEKLFF
>TRBD2|TRBV6-6|.|TRBJ2-3
TGTGCCAGCAGCGCACTAGCGGGGAGACATACGCAGTATTTT
CASSALAGRHTQYF
>TRBD2|TRBV20-1|many|TRBJ2-1
TGCAGTGCTAGTGGACCAGCGGGAGGGCCCTACAATGAGCAGTTCTTC
CSASGPAGGPYNEQFF
>.|TRBV29-1|many|TRBJ2-1
TGCAGCGTTGAGGCAGATACCTACAATGAGCAGTTCTTC
CSVEADTYNEQFF
>.|TRBV16|few|TRBJ1-1
TGTGCCAGCAGCCAATCAATGGGCGGGAACACTGAAGCTTTCTTT
CASSQSMGGNTEAFF
>TRBD2|TRBV14|few|TRBJ2-7
TGTGCCAGCAGTCCCGTTAGCGGGCTCAGCTCCTACGAGCAGTACTTC
CASSPVSGLSSYEQYF
>.|TRBV24-1|few|TRBJ2-1
TGTGCCACCAGTGATTTGATGGGGGATACTACGAATGAGCAGTTCTTC
CATSDLMGDTTNEQFF
>.|TRBV12-3/TRBV12-4|many|TRBJ1-1
TGTGCCAGCAGCAACCCGGTAGTGGGGGTGACTGAAGCTTTCTTT
CASSNPVVGVTEAFF
>TRBD2|TRBV20-1|many|TRBJ2-5
TGCAGTGCTAGACTCCCCGAAGCGGGACTAGCGGGAGCCCCGAGGGAGACCCAGTACTTC
CSARLPEAGLAGAPRETQYF